One T cell receptor (beta chain) is described in this entry. Its antigen is undetermined. TCRdb itself ran the reads through MiXCR, one entry per CDR3 protein. The sample shows approximately 910,000 distinct CDR3 sequences, 25% to 40% of them seen only once. The sample is drawn from a study of T cell repertoires in cytomegalovirus infection. V dropped 4 bases and J dropped 5; count of bases not matched to a gene: 5. The CDR3 is made up of 13 amino acids. Material: cultured CD8+ T cells from PBMCs, obtained from culture after CMV antigen stimulation. The receptor's source is a human donor in good health (CMV status not recorded). Some clones in this sample may be carry-over from other donors' samples. The chain carries TRBV12-3 or TRBV12-4 and TRBJ2-7; 7 nucleotides line up with TRBD1. CDR3 coding DNA: TGTGCCAGCAGTTCAAGACAGGGCCACGAGCAGTACGTC. It is translated as CASSSRQGHEQYV.